The 8 T cell receptor beta chains below all came from one sample that was sequenced in a study of neurological immune-mediated disorders. TCRdb passed the 5' RACE reads through MiXCR, listing each CDR3 protein once. This sample has 110,000 or so distinct CDR3 sequences, with about 3.4% found just once. The sample was PBMCs. The receptors stem from a young woman with multiple sclerosis.

This clonotype was seen repeatedly, ten times or more. The chain couples TRBV9 to TRBJ1-2; D gene uncertain. The CDR3 is 13 amino acids. V was pared by 0 bases and J by 4 bases, with 7 bases between. Germline V gives CDR1 SGDLS, CDR2 YYNGEE. The CDR3 sequence: CASSVGGGYGYTF. CDR3 in DNA: TGTGCCAGCAGCGTAGGTGGAGGCTATGGCTACACCTTC. Using reference TRBV9 and TRBJ1-2 for the parts outside the CDR3, the full variable domain is DSGVTQTPKHLITATGQRVTLRCSPRSGDLSVYWYQQSLDQGLQFLIQYYNGEERAKGNILERFSAQQFPDLHSELNLSSLELGDSALYFCASSVGGGYGYTFGSGTRLTVV.

Only a few counts were recorded for this clonotype. This sequence joins TRBV10-3 and TRBJ2-1; a weak D match, TRBD2 (5 bases). Germline V lookup: CDR1 ENHRY, CDR2 SYGVKD. This CDR3 is 14 amino acids long. Trimming pared 3 bases from V and 5 bases from J, leaving 11 bases between. As DNA, the CDR3 is TGTGCCATCAGTGACCCGGACTGGAACAATGAGCAGTTCTTC. Its protein is CAISDPDWNNEQFF.

The sample holds many counts of this clonotype. This rearrangement joins TRBV5-1 to TRBJ1-4; D is ambiguous. Germline V gives CDR1 SGHRS, CDR2 YFSETQ. There are 15 residues in the CDR3. V lost 0 bases to trimming and J lost 6 bases, with 12 bases between them. The CDR3 DNA sequence: TGCGCCAGCAGCTTGGGGCTGGGCGGGGATGAAAAACTGTTTTTT. This gives the protein CASSLGLGGDEKLFF. Complete variable domain (other parts from reference TRBV5-1 and TRBJ1-4): KAGVTQTPRYLIKTRGQQVTLSCSPISGHRSVSWYQQTPGQGLQFLFEYFSETQRNKGNFPGRFSGRQFSNSRSEMNVSTLELGDSALYLCASSLGLGGDEKLFFGSGTQLSVL.

This clonotype came up many times. A read error may account for a junction end that differs from germline. The chain couples TRBV2 to TRBJ1-5; 9 bases are a match to TRBD1. CDR1 SNHLY and CDR2 FYNNEI come from the germline V gene. This CDR3 spans 13 amino acids. The DNA of the CDR3 is TGTGCCAGCCAGGGACAGGGCAAGCAGCCCCAGCATTTT. Residues: CASQGQGKQPQHF.

This clonotype came up many times. The V call is TRBV7-2, the J call TRBJ1-1, with D unclear. The V gene's germline CDR1 is SGHTA and CDR2 FQGNSA. V lost 6 bases and J 5 bases, leaving 13 bases between the germline ends. This CDR3 contains 13 residues. The CDR3 coding sequence is TGTGCCAGCAGTCCCTACCAAGAGACTGAAGCTTTCTTT. Its protein product is CASSPYQETEAFF.

This clonotype has ten or more counts. V and J are TRBV20-1 and TRBJ2-5, with D possibly TRBD1 on 6 matching bases. Trimming removed 8 bases from V and 4 bases from J, with 17 bases in between. This CDR3 has 13 residues. Germline CDR1 reads DFQATT; CDR2 reads SNEGSKA (reference sequence). The DNA for the CDR3 is TGCAGTATAATACAGGGTTTCCGAGAGACCCAGTACTTC. It translates to CSIIQGFRETQYF.

To note about this clonotype: This may be a read error, as it is one base from a much larger clone. The chain combines TRBV5-1 with TRBJ1-1; 9 nucleotides match TRBD1. V dropped 4 bases and J dropped 2; count of bases not matched to a gene: 6. This CDR3 region has 15 residues. CDR1 is SGHRS and CDR2 is YFSETQ in the germline V gene. The CDR3 here is CASSQYRGLNTEAFF. CDR3 DNA: TGCGCCAGCAGCCAATACAGGGGGCTTAACACTGAAGCTTTCTTT. Using reference TRBV5-1 and TRBJ1-1 for the parts outside the CDR3, the full variable domain is KAGVTQTPRYLIKTRGQQVTLSCSPISGHRSVSWYQQTPGQGLQFLFEYFSETQRNKGNFPGRFSGRQFSNSRSEMNVSTLELGDSALYLCASSQYRGLNTEAFFGQGTRLTVV.

Many counts were recorded for this clonotype. The chain employs TRBV7-2 and TRBJ1-2; D gene uncertain. V was cut by 5 bases and J by 0 bases, with 13 bases left in between. This CDR3 has 15 residues. Looked up from germline, CDR1 is SGHTA and CDR2 is FQGNSA. The CDR3 bases are TGTGCCAGCAGCCTCTCCGTACTAGCTAACTATGGCTACACCTTC. It specifies CASSLSVLANYGYTF.